This TCR beta chain came from a study of cytomegalovirus exposure and HLA in healthy donors (dated by TCRdb to the late 2010s). Study-wide context: An earlier analysis of approximately 640 of the donors reported approximately 290 Gb of sequence data and around 110 million unique TCR beta sequences from 190 million or so T cells. Roughly 320 gigabases of sequencing data and 70 million to 95 million unique TCR sequences made up an early release that covered over 550 HLA-typed donors. Of the approximately 400 genotyped donors, 70% to 90% were placed in the genetic ancestry cluster associated with self-reported Caucasian donors. The study was designed to test whether signatures of past pathogen exposure could be identified by cataloging public T cell receptors. The study profiled the T cell repertoires of around 700 subjects by immunosequencing and related them to cytomegalovirus serostatus. In addition to the first cohort of 666 subjects, a separate validation cohort of 120 different subjects was used. The study combined high-throughput TCR immunosequencing, statistical association of individual TCRs with disease status, and machine learning to predict cytomegalovirus infection status. A later analysis re-analyzed previously published TCR beta repertoires from 666 donors and added high-resolution HLA genotyping to study TCR occurrence patterns. Rather than using new phenotypic data, the later analysis identified candidate immune exposures from TCR beta sequences and from how often those sequences occurred across donors. An earlier analysis of several hundred of the donors applied high-throughput TCR beta sequencing to assess whether each TCR beta V gene segment acted as functional or pseudogenic. Donor age, sex, ethnicity and CMV serostatus were compiled alongside the repertoire data. In a later genetic analysis, genome-wide SNP genotypes for 398 of the 666 donors were used, and that subset was treated as a discovery cohort. All discovery cohort repertoires had been generated using a single sequencing platform. Both class I and class II loci were covered by HLA typing, at four-digit resolution. Typing coverage differed by locus: A, B, C, DRB1 and DQB1 were typed in roughly 620-630 donors, DQA1 in 522, DPA1 in 600 to 610, and DPB1 in 472. Roughly 5 DR-DQ haplotypes were handled as single units for association and clustering, since linkage in the cohort was strong. Among approximately 370 genotyped donors of the cohort, an average of roughly 230,000 unique TCR beta nucleotide sequences was sequenced per donor, of which about 18% were non-productive.

The germline V gene encodes CDR1 GTSNPN and CDR2 SVGIG (reference sequence). CDR3 length: 15 amino acids, cysteine to phenylalanine. Only CDR3 DNA is held: 45 bases, read in frame from base 1. Relative to germline, V is 4 bases shorter and J is 3 bases shorter, with 18 bases between their ends. What the work shows at the level of the full study, not this receptor alone: An earlier analysis of some 590 of the donors showed that most TCR beta V segments appeared in productive rearrangements either about 87% or about 30% of the time, which broadly matched IMGT annotations. An association between a missense DCLRE1C variant and V-gene and J-gene trimming of TCR beta chains was found in a later genetic analysis and replicated in an independent cohort. Correlated functional status among segregating V segments might reflect linkage disequilibrium, but an unknown experimental factor could not be ruled out. A cluster of highly shared sequence variants was judged likely to be a technical artifact of the sequencing pipeline. In a later analysis, HLA-associated TCR beta chains were found to be more clonally expanded and to have lower generation probabilities than equally common non-associated chains. The presence/absence analyses assumed that sequencing depth was roughly uniform across donors, and that assumption may not be true. According to a later analysis, most CMV-associated TCR beta chains appeared to be HLA-restricted, and the HLA associations seemed to be driven largely by CMV exposure. According to a later genetic analysis, donors in an Asian-associated ancestry cluster had fewer N-insertions in productive TCRs than the approximately 710-donor mean. A later analysis found that TCR association rates varied across HLA loci, with DRB1 alleles showing the most associated TCRs and HLA-C alleles the fewest. The classifier was reported to diagnose cytomegalovirus status with high specificity and sensitivity in both the original and validation cohorts. A further reported finding was that TCR beta sequences accurately predicted the HLA-A and HLA-B alleles for most subjects in the first cohort. Because counts were too low, 15 or so rarely observed V segments, including chromosome 9 orphons, were excluded from the earlier analysis of roughly 580 of the donors. A total of 164 TCR beta chains were listed by the study as associated with cytomegalovirus. The only immune exposure information available for the cohort was CMV serostatus. The cohort was sequenced for TCR beta chains only, and without alpha or paired-chain data the features that could be detected were limited. According to a later analysis, parvovirus B19, influenza, CMV and Epstein-Barr virus appeared linked to several top co-occurrence clusters. In vitro tests confirmed that a few of the cytomegalovirus-associated TCR beta chains recognize cytomegalovirus antigens. According to the authors, the approach could potentially be generalized to other disease states and immunological phenotypes. When HLA alleles, especially DR and DQ, strongly co-occurred, attributing TCR associations to individual alleles was difficult. Specific HLA alleles were associated with some 15,000 TCR beta sequences at a false discovery rate of 0.05 in a later analysis. Across donors, most TCR sequences were observed very rarely, whereas some public TCRs were present in many individuals. HLA typing was unavailable for some donors at each locus, so association tests used only the typed subset. Because the 87-base-pair reads could not distinguish some IMGT-functional V segments, including TRBV6-2 and TRBV6-3, those segments were excluded.

Library generation was performed with the immunoSEQ multiplex PCR assay. For the multiplex PCR, a mixture combining 60 forward primers for TCR Vbeta segments and 13 reverse primers for TCR Jbeta segments was used. Amplification of the CDR3 region of rearranged TCR beta genes was performed with a multiplex PCR assay on genomic DNA. The amplified TCR beta libraries were sequenced on the Illumina HiSeq System as 87-base-pair reads. The authors' pipeline ran thus. Across the 700 or so repertoires, a later analysis counted 78 million or so unique TCR beta chains, around 11 million of which were shared by at least two donors. Raw reads were error-corrected and collapsed into unique sequences by a nearest-neighbor algorithm in which closely related sequences were merged to remove PCR and sequencing errors. V, D and J gene segments were assigned by aligning CDR3 sequences to IMGT reference sequences. For a sequence to be retained, a match of at least six nucleotides was required to both a V gene segment and a J gene segment. Rearrangements were classified as productive when the CDR3 lacked stop codons and remained in frame with V and J, and all other rearrangements were classified as non-productive. Following IMGT convention, CDR3 was defined as the stretch from the second conserved V-encoded cysteine to the conserved J-encoded phenylalanine. The earlier analysis of approximately 590 of the donors excluded any sequence lacking an unambiguous match to a single V gene segment. In an earlier analysis of some 590 of the donors, V segments were called functional above 56.7% productive rearrangements and were called segregating when the between-donor standard deviation exceeded 5%. To diagnose cytomegalovirus status from the catalog of TCR beta chain sequences, a statistical classification framework was built. V and J gene assignment, in a later analysis, came from comparing TCR nucleotide sequences with IMGT/GENE-DB human TR gene sequences. A later analysis assigned CDR3 sequences and most-parsimonious VDJ recombination scenarios with the TCRdist pipeline. In a later analysis, each TCR beta chain was defined by its CDR3 amino acid sequence together with its V-gene family, and reads without a unique V-gene family were excluded. In a later analysis, nearly 600 highly shared, low-generation-probability nucleotide sequences were removed to address suspected cross-contamination and a sequencing artifact. In a later analysis, a clonal expansion index was calculated for each public chain from normalized within-repertoire ranks of inferred template counts. In a later analysis, generation probabilities were computed with a VDJ recombination model fitted to out-of-frame rearrangements, and the resulting probabilities were checked against IGoR. A later analysis scored TCR-TCR, TCR-HLA and TCR-CMV co-occurrence with hypergeometric tests, applying a repertoire-size bias correction to TCR pairs. False discovery rates were estimated in a later analysis by permuting HLA or CMV assignments 20 times. In a later analysis, co-occurring TCRs were grouped with DBSCAN, and TCRdist sequence similarity was added when clustering was performed within HLA-allele-positive subsets. Repertoires with fewer than 30,000 or more than 120,000 public chains, plus five repertoires with anomalous nucleotide sharing, were excluded from co-occurrence clustering. TCRdb provides this immuneACCESS table in a form limited to in-frame rearrangements. Some clones are lacking; in checked studies, under half of them reflect an unresolved V gene, and why the rest are absent is not known. The V and J calls and clone size were taken over from that table, and D and trimming were inferred from the DNA. Recorded for this sample are approximately 150,000 clones; 80% of them occurred a single time. The ten largest clones take up less than 3.5% of the sample.

The cohort comprised some 700 healthy bone marrow donors. All cohort members were sampled while nominally healthy, although unrecorded immune exposures were likely present. The donor was CMV seronegative and was included in the group of a few hundred seronegative cohort members. A peripheral blood sample was collected from each donor, and TCR beta sequencing was performed on peripheral blood mononuclear cells. The Qiagen DNeasy Blood Extraction Kit was used to extract genomic DNA from the blood cell samples. This clone has more than one count but fewer than ten. This receptor's antigen is unknown. Per-nucleotide qualities are absent, and no much larger clonotype sits a single base away.

Rearrangement joined TRBV30 to TRBJ1-2; TRBD1 could be the D gene, as 6 bases match. This TCR was sampled from a young woman in good health and CMV-seronegative. Sequenced input: PBMCs. The nucleotide sequence is TGTGCCTGGACCCGGTGGGGGCGCAGGGACTATGGCTACACCTTC. Its translation reads: CAWTRWGRRDYGYTF.